The clone carrying this TCR beta chain appeared a few times. Its antigen is currently unknown. TCRdb analysed the reads with MiXCR anew, one entry per CDR3 protein. The sample records approximately 280,000 distinct CDR3 sequences, 22% being singletons. The data are from a study of T cell repertoires in cytomegalovirus infection. In the study overall: The public TCR beta signatures pointed to both CMV infection and matching HLA type. Study-level results: Using cumulative public TCR beta family frequency, the authors identified those who carried CMV together with the relevant HLA.

V gave up 2 bases and J gave up 2 bases, with 25 bases separating them. Germline V gives CDR1 MNHEY, CDR2 SVGAGI. The CDR3 has 19 amino acids. This chain joins TRBV6-5 and TRBJ2-7; maybe TRBD1 (6 bases). Source: cultured PBMCs, taken from culture after CMV antigen stimulation. The sequence derives from a human donor in good health (CMV status not recorded). Some clones in this sample may be carry-over from other donors' samples. In nucleotides, the CDR3 is TGTGCCAGCAGTTACGAGGCGACAATGGGGGCCTCAGTAGCCTACGAGCAGTACTTC. Residues: CASSYEATMGASVAYEQYF.